This entry lists 26 T cell receptor beta chains sequenced from one sample in a study of neurological immune-mediated disorders (dated 2019 in TCRdb). Library prep was done by 5' RACE. Data came from an Illumina HiSeq 2500. TCRdb reprocessing: public reads trimmed at Q25 with fastp, clones called with MiXCR, in-frame beta chains kept. Under each unique CDR3 protein, matching rows form one entry showing the most common genes and DNA. The sample table lists roughly 45,000 distinct CDR3 sequences, around an eighth of them with a count of one. The top ten clones comprise roughly an eighth of the sample. In light of the paper, this sample's time point label describes: longitudinal time-point 3. The sample was PBMCs. All receptors come from a man aged 25-45 years in good health.

The chain couples TRBV3-1 to TRBJ2-3, with D unclear. The CDR3 covers 12 residues. The germline gives CDR1 LGHDT, CDR2 YNNKEL (reference sequence). Trimming took 8 bases from V and 6 from J, leaving 12 bases between them. The CDR3 protein is CASRRGPDTQYF. The CDR3 DNA reads TGTGCCAGCCGCCGAGGTCCCGATACGCAGTATTTT.

This clonotype was recorded at least ten times. This chain links TRBV5-1 with TRBJ2-7; 11 bases are a match to TRBD1. V trimming: 3 bases; J trimming: 3 bases; junction bases outside the gene matches: 5. Germline V CDR1 and CDR2: SGHRS, YFSETQ. The CDR3 runs to 15 residues. This CDR3 reads CASSSRDRGGYEQYF. As DNA, the CDR3 is TGCGCCAGCAGCTCCCGGGACAGGGGGGGCTACGAGCAGTACTTC.

This clonotype was detected a few times. One base away lies a much larger clone, so this may be a sequencing read error. The chain has TRBV15 and TRBJ2-3; no firm D call. This CDR3 comprises 15 residues. The germline gives CDR1 LNHNV, CDR2 YYDKDF (reference sequence). This CDR3 reads CVTSRSRSSTDTQYF. CDR3 sequence (DNA): TGTGTCACCAGCAGGTCCAGGTCCAGCACAGATACGCAGTATTTT.

This sequence joins TRBV29-1 and TRBJ1-1, with 8 positions matching TRBD1. Germline trimming cut 4 bases from V and 5 bases from J; bases unmatched to any gene: 9. The length of the CDR3 is 14 residues. Germline V gene data show CDR1 as SQVTM and CDR2 as ANQGSEA. CDR3: CSVAPDRVQTEAFF. In nucleotides, the CDR3 is TGCAGCGTTGCCCCGGACAGGGTACAAACTGAAGCTTTCTTT.

This clonotype has at least ten counts. V is TRBV5-1 and J is TRBJ2-7; D is unresolved. There are 11 residues in the CDR3. The germline V gene encodes CDR1 SGHRS and CDR2 YFSETQ. V shed 6 bases and J shed 6 bases, with 10 bases lying between them. CDR3 sequence: CASNTGSEQYF. The CDR3 nucleotides are TGCGCCAGCAACACTGGCTCCGAGCAGTACTTC.

This clonotype was seen at least ten times. CDR3 nucleotides: TGTGCCAGCCCTGACAGAGCCGGGCGAGATGAAGCTTTCTTT. It codes for CASPDRAGRDEAFF. The V call is TRBV6-1, the J call TRBJ1-1; D is perhaps TRBD1 (5 bases). Germline-derived CDR1 and CDR2 are MNHNS and SASEGT. V was cut by 8 bases and J by 7 bases, with 20 bases left in between. The CDR3 extends over 14 amino acids.

This clonotype has a count of ten or more. The rearrangement uses TRBV6-1 and TRBJ2-2, with TRBD2 matching 12 bases. The CDR3 length is 20 residues. Germline assignment: CDR1 MNHNS and CDR2 SASEGT. The trim removed 6 bases at V and 0 bases at J, leaving 14 bases unmatched. CDR3 residues: CASRNRRGTSGFANTGELFF. The CDR3 DNA reads TGTGCCAGCAGGAATAGGCGGGGGACTAGCGGGTTCGCGAACACCGGGGAGCTGTTTTTT.

This clonotype showed up many times. V and J are TRBV7-2 and TRBJ2-3; D remains ambiguous. Germline values: CDR1 SGHTA, CDR2 FQGNSA. This CDR3 is built from 14 residues. V was cut by 5 bases and J by 0 bases, with 9 bases left in between. The CDR3 DNA follows: TGTGCCAGCAGCCCGGAAGCAAGCACAGATACGCAGTATTTT. It translates to CASSPEASTDTQYF.

This clonotype was seen repeatedly, ten times or more. CDR3: CSATIQGVVQPQHF. Here the CDR3 DNA reads TGCAGTGCCACAATTCAGGGAGTCGTTCAGCCCCAGCATTTT. The chain couples TRBV20-1 to TRBJ1-5, with D perhaps matching TRBD1 (5 bases). The CDR3 length is 14 residues. In germline, CDR1 is DFQATT, CDR2 SNEGSKA (reference sequence). Trimming shortened V by 6 bases and J by 6 bases, and 18 bases separated the two germline ends.

This clonotype was counted many times. This sequence joins TRBV5-1 and TRBJ2-1; D is uncertain. V lost 1 base, J lost 6 bases, and 17 bases lay in between. This CDR3 is built from 16 residues. Germline V CDR1 and CDR2: SGHRS, YFSETQ. This CDR3 reads CASSLTIQANFNEQFF. The CDR3 DNA reads as TGCGCCAGCAGCTTGACGATCCAGGCAAACTTCAATGAGCAGTTCTTC.

This clonotype was seen many times. This chain joins TRBV10-3 and TRBJ2-3; 8 bases match TRBD1. The CDR3 contains 15 residues. Trimming at V came to 2 bases and at J to 4 bases, leaving 5 bases not matched to a gene. Germline V gives CDR1 ENHRY, CDR2 SYGVKD. The CDR3 is CAISEPRDRSDTQYF. The CDR3 DNA reads TGTGCCATCAGTGAGCCCCGGGACAGGTCAGATACGCAGTATTTT.

The gene calls are TRBV5-1 and TRBJ2-3; 9 nucleotides line up with TRBD1. The V gene end was trimmed by 5 bases and the J gene end by 6 bases; junction bases not matched to a gene: 10. Germline V lookup: CDR1 SGHRS, CDR2 YFSETQ. CDR3 length equals 15 residues. This CDR3 is CASSSGTGSWDTQYF. In DNA form, the CDR3 reads TGCGCCAGCAGTTCCGGGACAGGGTCGTGGGATACGCAGTATTTT.

The chain carries TRBV12-3 or TRBV12-4 and TRBJ1-1; possible D gene TRBD1, 5 bases. V lost 2 bases and J lost 1, with 11 bases in between. This CDR3 spans 15 amino acids. The DNA for the CDR3 is TGTGCCAGCAGTTTAAGGGGAACAGAGAACACTGAAGCTTTCTTT. It specifies CASSLRGTENTEAFF.

In the case of this clonotype: A much more abundant neighbour one base away suggests this may be a read error. The chain joins TRBV5-1 to TRBJ2-3, with D tentatively TRBD1 (6 bases). Deletions cut 7 bases from V and 4 bases from J, with 16 bases between. In germline, CDR1 is SGHRS, CDR2 YFSETQ. The CDR3 consists of 14 residues. The CDR3 DNA reads TGCGCCAGCGGGGACATGGCGTTCCCAGATACGCAGTATTTT. This codes for CASGDMAFPDTQYF.

This clonotype was counted many times. V is TRBV27 and J is TRBJ1-5, with 8 bases that match TRBD1. Germline V gives CDR1 MNHEY, CDR2 SMNVEV (reference sequence). The CDR3 extends over 14 amino acids. Trimming removed 6 bases from V and 2 bases from J; junction bases left unmatched: 3. CDR3: CASRPGGGNQPQHF. CDR3 DNA: TGTGCCAGCAGACCAGGGGGCGGCAATCAGCCCCAGCATTTT.

The sample holds many counts of this clonotype. The chain is built from TRBV29-1 and TRBJ2-7; TRBD2 aligns across 13 bases. J gave up 7 bases and V 6 bases, and 6 bases lay outside the gene matches. This CDR3 has 13 residues. Germline-derived CDR1 and CDR2 are SQVTM and ANQGSEA. This CDR3 is CSVPRTSGSEQYF. For the CDR3, the DNA is TGCAGCGTCCCAAGGACTAGCGGGAGTGAGCAGTACTTC.

Remarks on this clonotype: A much more abundant neighbour one base away suggests this may be a read error. The rearrangement joins TRBV5-6 to TRBJ1-4; D uncertain. V lost 4 bases, J lost 4 bases, and 14 bases lay in between. The CDR3 has 15 residues. Germline CDR1 and CDR2: SGHDT and YYEEEE. The CDR3 spells CASSQRRNLNEKLFF. The CDR3 nucleotides are TGTGCCAGCAGCCAACGACGGAACCTTAATGAAAAACTGTTTTTT.

This clonotype was seen at least ten times. This chain connects TRBV6-1 to TRBJ2-7; perhaps TRBD2 as D (5 bases). The CDR3 has 15 amino acids. Germline CDR1 is MNHNS and CDR2 is SASEGT. The V end lost 0 bases, the J end lost 2 bases, and 11 bases lay between the germline ends. CDR3 nucleotides: TGTGCCAGCAGTGAAGCGTTCGGGGTCGCCTACGAGCAGTACTTC. This encodes CASSEAFGVAYEQYF.

The rearrangement links TRBV14 to TRBJ1-1, with D possibly being TRBD1 (5 bases). The CDR3 runs to 14 residues. Germline CDR1 SGHDN, CDR2 FVKESK. V was clipped by 6 bases and J by 11 bases, with 22 bases between them. Here the CDR3 DNA reads TGTGCCAGCAGTCCTCCGGGACGGACGGACATTGCTTTCTTT. As protein: CASSPPGRTDIAFF.

This clonotype came up many times. This chain links TRBV6-5 with TRBJ2-2; 9 bases match TRBD1. Germline V gene sequence: CDR1 MNHEY, CDR2 SVGAGI. The CDR3 loop spans 16 amino acids. J lost 2 bases, V lost 6 bases, and 7 bases had no gene match. The CDR3 DNA follows: TGTGCCAGCAGGGACAGGGGTTTTACCAACACCGGGGAGCTGTTTTTT. Its protein product is CASRDRGFTNTGELFF.

This clonotype was picked up many times. This chain joins TRBV11-2 and TRBJ1-1; unclear D gene. Trimming left V 9 bases short and J 4 bases short, with 12 bases between. Per the germline V gene, CDR1 is SGHAT and CDR2 is FQNNGV. The CDR3 covers 12 residues. As DNA, the CDR3 is TGTGCCAGTAGGAAATCCGCCACTGAAGCTTTCTTT. Its protein is CASRKSATEAFF.

For this clonotype: This may arise from a read error, as a much more abundant clone is one base away. The CDR3 does not end in the conserved phenylalanine or tryptophan, so this is likely a read error. V and J are TRBV10-2 and TRBJ1-4, with D unresolved. The V end lost 2 bases, the J end lost 0 bases, and 4 bases lay between the germline ends. The CDR3 extends over 14 amino acids. Per the germline V gene, CDR1 is WSHSY and CDR2 is SAAADI. The DNA for the CDR3 is TGCGCCAGCAGTGAGCAGGCAACTAATGAAAAACTGTTTTGT. Translating it yields CASSEQATNEKLFC.

At least ten counts were recorded for this clonotype. The V and J genes are TRBV2 and TRBJ2-5; D remains ambiguous. V was pared by 5 bases and J by 5 bases, with 6 bases between. The CDR3 runs to 11 residues. CDR1 and CDR2 from the germline V gene are SNHLY and FYNNEI. The CDR3 nucleotides are TGTGCCAGCAGTCCTACGGAGACCCAGTACTTC. Translating it yields CASSPTETQYF.

This clonotype showed up many times. The chain combines TRBV3-1 with TRBJ1-1; tentatively, D is TRBD1 (5 bases). The CDR3 consists of 12 residues. Trimming pared 6 bases from V and 1 base from J, leaving 6 bases between. The germline gives CDR1 LGHDT, CDR2 YNNKEL (reference sequence). The CDR3 nucleotides read TGTGCCAGCAGTGGGGGGAACACTGAAGCTTTCTTT. Translating it yields CASSGGNTEAFF.

This clonotype was picked up a small number of times. A clone one base away is much larger, so this may be a read error. The chain recombines TRBV12-3 or TRBV12-4 with TRBJ1-3, with D possibly being TRBD1 (5 bases). The CDR3 has 10 residues. The V and J ends lost 10 bases and 7 bases respectively, with 8 bases between them. CDR3 sequence: CANRRNTIYF. The CDR3, as DNA: TGTGCCAACAGGCGGAACACCATATATTTT.

This clonotype was picked up many times. The chain carries TRBV12-3 or TRBV12-4 and TRBJ1-2; unclear D gene. Trimming removed 3 bases at V and 0 bases at J, with 8 bases between. This CDR3 is built from 14 residues. DNA of the CDR3: TGTGCCAGCAGTTTTAGCCATTCTAACTATGGCTACACCTTC. Encoded protein: CASSFSHSNYGYTF.